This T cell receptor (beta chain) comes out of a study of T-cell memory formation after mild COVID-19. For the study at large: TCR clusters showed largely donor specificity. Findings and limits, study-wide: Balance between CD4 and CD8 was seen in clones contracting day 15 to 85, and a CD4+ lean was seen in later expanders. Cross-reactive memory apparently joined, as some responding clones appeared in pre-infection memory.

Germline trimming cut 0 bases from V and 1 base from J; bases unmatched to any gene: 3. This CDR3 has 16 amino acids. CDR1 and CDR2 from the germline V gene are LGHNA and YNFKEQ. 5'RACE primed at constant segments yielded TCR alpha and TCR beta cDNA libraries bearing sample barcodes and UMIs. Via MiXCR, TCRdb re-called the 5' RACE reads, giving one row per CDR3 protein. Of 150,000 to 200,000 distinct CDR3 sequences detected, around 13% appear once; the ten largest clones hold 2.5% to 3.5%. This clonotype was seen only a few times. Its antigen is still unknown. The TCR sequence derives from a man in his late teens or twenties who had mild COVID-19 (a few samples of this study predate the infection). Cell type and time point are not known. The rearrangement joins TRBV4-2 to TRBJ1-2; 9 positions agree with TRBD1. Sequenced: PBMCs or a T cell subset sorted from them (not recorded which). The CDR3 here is CASSQDPTGGNYGYTF. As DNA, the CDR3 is TGTGCCAGCAGCCAAGATCCGACAGGGGGTAACTATGGCTACACCTTC.